The 28 T cell receptor beta chains below were found in one sample sequenced in a study of immune evolution from preneoplasia to lung adenocarcinoma. The method was immunoSEQ multiplex PCR; TCRdb's version includes in-frame clones alone and lacks a portion of them. In the table there are 6,600 or so clones, 77% of which are singletons. Sequenced sample: FFPE lung adenocarcinoma in situ tissue. These receptors came from a person aged 60 to 80 with lung adenocarcinoma.

This clone appeared a single time. The rearrangement joins TRBV19 to TRBJ1-6; 7 nucleotides match TRBD1. The CDR3 has 15 residues. J lost 6 bases, V lost 5 bases, and 7 bases had no gene match. CDR1 and CDR2 (germline): LNHDA, SQIVND (reference sequence). CDR3: CASSLLTGPNSPLHF. CDR3 nucleotides: TGTGCCAGTAGTCTCTTGACAGGGCCTAATTCACCCCTCCACTTT.

The genes are TRBV9 and TRBJ2-2; 9 positions match TRBD2. The CDR3 is 16 residues long. Trimming removed 2 bases from V and 7 bases from J; junction bases left unmatched: 9. Germline V gene lookup returns CDR1 SGDLS and CDR2 YYNGEE. The CDR3, as DNA: TGTGCCAGCAGCGTTGGGAGCGGGGGGCGAGGCGGGGAGCTGTTTTTT. This translates into CASSVGSGGRGGELFF. Supplemented by reference TRBV9 and TRBJ2-2, the full variable domain reads DSGVTQTPKHLITATGQRVTLRCSPRSGDLSVYWYQQSLDQGLQFLIQYYNGEERAKGNILERFSAQQFPDLHSELNLSSLELGDSALYFCASSVGSGGRGGELFFGEGSRLTVL.

This clone came up a few times. This specimen includes other DNA sequences encoding the same CDR3. The chain employs TRBV5-6 and TRBJ1-2; D is ambiguous. The V end was cut by 0 bases, the J end by 4 bases, with 7 bases between. The CDR3 runs 13 residues. CDR1 is SGHDT and CDR2 is YYEEEE in the germline V gene. CDR3 bases: TGTGCCAGCAGCTTGGGAGGCAGCTATGGCTACACCTTC. Its translation is CASSLGGSYGYTF.

This clone was seen a few times. The chain couples TRBV11-2 to TRBJ2-5; 13 bases line up with TRBD2. The CDR3 has 18 amino acids. The germline CDR1 and CDR2 sequences are SGHAT and FQNNGV. V lost 0 bases, J lost 2 bases, and 6 bases stayed unmatched. The CDR3 protein is CASSLDYRLAGGQETQYF. The DNA of the CDR3 is TGTGCCAGCAGCTTAGATTACCGACTAGCGGGGGGTCAAGAGACCCAGTACTTC.

J is TRBJ2-1 and V is TRBV5-5, with TRBD2 matching 8 bases. Trimming removed 1 base from V and 12 bases from J; junction bases left unmatched: 3. The CDR3 consists of 12 residues. From germline, CDR1 is SGHKS and CDR2 YYEKEE (reference sequence). CDR3 bases: TGTGCCAGCAGCTTGTGGGCGGGGGGGCAGTTCTTC. Protein sequence: CASSLWAGGQFF.

The table lists this clone with a count of one. The chain uses TRBV7-3 and TRBJ1-2, with a weak D call TRBD1 (6 bases). The germline V gene encodes CDR1 SGHTA and CDR2 FQGTGA. This CDR3 has 16 residues. The V gene lost 5 bases and the J gene lost 6 bases, with 22 bases spanning the gap. The CDR3: CASSPGSGGVSDGYTF. CDR3 DNA sequence: TGTGCCAGCAGCCCAGGGTCGGGGGGCGTCTCAGATGGCTACACCTTC.

The chain links TRBV5-6 to TRBJ1-1; TRBD1 might be the D (6 bases). V lost 2 bases and J lost 4, with 9 bases in between. From germline, CDR1 is SGHDT and CDR2 YYEEEE. The CDR3 has 13 amino acids. CDR3 in DNA: TGTGCCAGCAGCTTAGGGGGGAGCACTGAAGCTTTCTTT. It specifies CASSLGGSTEAFF.

The CDR3 sequence: CSVAGRMNTEAFF. CDR3 DNA sequence: TGCAGCGTTGCGGGACGGATGAACACTGAAGCTTTCTTT. The V gene is TRBV29-1, the J gene TRBJ1-1; D is possibly TRBD1 (5 bases). The germline V gene has CDR1 SQVTM and CDR2 ANQGSEA. This CDR3 comprises 13 residues. With 4 bases removed from V and 0 bases from J, the gap between germline ends came to 9 bases.

CDR3 protein: CASSLRQGREKLFF. CDR3 coding DNA: TGTGCCAGCAGCTTACGGCAGGGGCGGGAAAAACTGTTTTTT. The chain has TRBV7-6 and TRBJ1-4, with D perhaps matching TRBD1 (6 bases). The V gene's germline CDR1 is SGHVS and CDR2 FNYEAQ. There are 14 residues in the CDR3. With 2 bases removed from V and 8 bases from J, the gap between germline ends came to 12 bases.

This clone was counted a single time. J is TRBJ1-5 and V is TRBV4-1; D unresolved. The CDR3 has 15 residues. Deletions cut 1 base from V and 3 bases from J, with 10 bases between. CDR1 is MGHRA and CDR2 is YSYEKL in the germline V gene. CDR3 coding DNA: TGCGCCAGCAGCCAAGTGAGGAACAACAATCAGCCCCAGCATTTT. Protein: CASSQVRNNNQPQHF.

V usage is TRBV21-1 and J usage is TRBJ1-3. TRBV21-1 is recorded as a pseudogene. The CDR3 loop spans 16 amino acids. The CDR3 DNA is TGTGCCAGCAGCAAAGTGGCAGGGAGATCTGGAAACACCATATATTTT. Translated: CASSKVAGRSGNTIYF.

V and J are TRBV5-4 and TRBJ1-2, with D tentatively TRBD1 (6 bases). The CDR3 sequence is 14 residues long. Per the germline V gene, CDR1 is SGHNT and CDR2 is YYREEE (reference sequence). V gave up 0 bases and J gave up 6 bases, with 12 bases separating them. The CDR3 reads CASSLGLGANGYTF. The CDR3 DNA sequence: TGTGCCAGCAGCTTGGGTCTGGGGGCAAATGGCTACACCTTC.

This rearrangement joins TRBV12-1 to TRBJ1-5. TRBV12-1 is deemed a pseudogene. The CDR3 spans 15 residues. The CDR3 loop is CASSPTGGARQPQHF. CDR3 nucleotide sequence: TGTGCCAGCAGCCCGACGGGGGGGGCTCGACAGCCCCAGCATTTT.

The chain uses TRBV6-5 and TRBJ1-6, with D possibly TRBD1 on 6 matching bases. Trimming pared 2 bases from V and 5 bases from J, leaving 7 bases between. The CDR3 loop spans 14 amino acids. CDR1 and CDR2 from the germline V gene are MNHEY and SVGAGI. The CDR3 nucleotides are TGTGCCAGCAGTTACGAGGGGGATAATTCACCCCTCCACTTT. Protein sequence: CASSYEGDNSPLHF.

The chain combines TRBV18 with TRBJ1-4; D remains ambiguous. The germline V and J ends were trimmed by 3 bases and 8 bases, with 16 bases remaining between them. CDR3 length: 15 residues. CDR1 KGHSH and CDR2 LQKENI come from the germline V gene. The CDR3 sequence is CASSPVWERKEKLFF. In nucleotides, the CDR3 is TGTGCCAGCTCACCTGTGTGGGAAAGAAAGGAAAAACTGTTTTTT.

This clone was counted a few times. The chain combines TRBV19 with TRBJ1-2; D unresolved. The V end was cut by 10 bases, the J end by 4 bases, with 13 bases between. Germline lookup yields CDR1 LNHDA and CDR2 SQIVND (reference sequence). This CDR3 region has 12 residues. The CDR3 DNA sequence: TGTGCCACCACGGACGTCTCCTATGGCTACACCTTC. Translated, it gives CATTDVSYGYTF.

The rearrangement joins TRBV27 to TRBJ2-2; D call uncertain. Trimming pared 0 bases from V and 4 bases from J, leaving 6 bases between. The CDR3 consists of 14 residues. Germline-derived CDR1 and CDR2 are MNHEY and SMNVEV (reference sequence). This CDR3 reads CASSLSGRTGELFF. DNA of the CDR3: TGTGCCAGCAGTTTATCGGGTCGCACCGGGGAGCTGTTTTTT.

This chain connects TRBV27 to TRBJ2-1, with TRBD1 as a possible D gene (6 bases). V was trimmed by 4 bases and J by 6 bases, leaving 16 bases between them. The CDR3 consists of 15 residues. CDR1 and CDR2 (germline): MNHEY, SMNVEV (reference sequence). CDR3 bases: TGTGCCAGCAGTTCCGGGATATTCAGGGGCAATGAGCAGTTCTTC. It is translated as CASSSGIFRGNEQFF.

The chain joins TRBV4-1 to TRBJ2-5; possible D gene TRBD2, 6 bases. CDR1 is MGHRA, CDR2 YSYEKL, per germline. There are 16 residues in the CDR3. V was clipped by 5 bases and J by 0 bases, with 16 bases between them. In DNA, the CDR3 is TGCGCCAGCAGCGAGGACTACTTCACCTACCAAGAGACCCAGTACTTC. Translated, it gives CASSEDYFTYQETQYF.

V usage is TRBV30 and J usage is TRBJ1-4; D is undetermined. The V gene lost 0 bases and the J gene lost 7 bases, with 15 bases spanning the gap. Per the germline V gene, CDR1 is GTSNPN and CDR2 is SVGIG (reference sequence). CDR3 length: 15 amino acids. The CDR3 loop is CAWSVPYLSGEKLFF. DNA of the CDR3: TGTGCCTGGAGTGTCCCGTATCTATCAGGTGAAAAACTGTTTTTT.

This clone was counted only a few times. The chain recombines TRBV7-2 with TRBJ1-1, with a possible D match to TRBD1 (6 bases). Between the trimmed V and J ends, which lost 1 base and 6 bases, there was a span of 15 bases. This CDR3 contains 15 residues. Germline lookup yields CDR1 SGHTA and CDR2 FQGNSA. CDR3 sequence (DNA): TGTGCCAGCAGCTTAGTCGGGGGCCCCAAGGCTGAAGCTTTCTTT. It specifies CASSLVGGPKAEAFF. Full variable domain (outside the CDR3, taken from reference TRBV7-2 and TRBJ1-1): GAGVSQSPSNKVTEKGKDVELRCDPISGHTALYWYRQSLGQGLEFLIYFQGNSAPDKSGLPSDRFSAERTGGSVSTLTIQRTQQEDSAVYLCASSLVGGPKAEAFFGQGTRLTVV.

The rearrangement uses TRBV9 and TRBJ2-4, with D perhaps matching TRBD2 (6 bases). CDR1 SGDLS and CDR2 YYNGEE come from the germline V gene. The CDR3 length is 14 residues. V lost 2 bases, J lost 0 bases, and 6 bases lay in between. As DNA, the CDR3 is TGTGCCAGCAGCGTGGGACTAGCCAAAAACATTCAGTACTTC. It specifies CASSVGLAKNIQYF.

V and J are TRBV19 and TRBJ1-3; no reliable D call. V shed 5 bases and J shed 0 bases, with 11 bases lying between them. CDR3 length: 15 amino acids. Germline loops: CDR1 LNHDA, CDR2 SQIVND (reference sequence). The CDR3 is CASSAYGSSGNTIYF. The CDR3 region has the DNA TGTGCCAGTAGTGCCTACGGTTCCTCTGGAAACACCATATATTTT.

This rearrangement joins TRBV28 to TRBJ1-5; D might be TRBD1 (6 bases). This CDR3 is 15 amino acids long. CDR1 is MDHEN, CDR2 SYDVKM, per germline. Trimming left V 2 bases short and J 2 bases short, with 10 bases between. The chain's CDR3 is CASSLAGAGNQPQHF. The CDR3 region has the DNA TGTGCCAGCAGTTTAGCGGGGGCGGGCAATCAGCCCCAGCATTTT.

This clone was counted a single time. CDR3 loop: CASSFSGTGTSYEQYF. In DNA form, the CDR3 reads TGCGCCAGCAGCTTTTCAGGGACAGGGACCTCCTACGAGCAGTACTTC. The chain couples TRBV5-1 to TRBJ2-7; 9 nucleotides line up with TRBD1. CDR3 length: 16 residues. Germline loops: CDR1 SGHRS, CDR2 YFSETQ. With V trimmed by 2 bases and J by 0 bases, 6 bases remained unmatched.

The count of this clone is one. One end of the junction does not line up with germline, which may come from a read error. The CDR3 nucleotides are TGTGCCAGCAGCTTAGATCCACAGCCCCTATCCTACTTC. Its protein product is CASSLDPQPLSYF. The V call is TRBV7-9, the J call TRBJ1-2, with D hard to call. This CDR3 region has 13 residues. Germline CDR1 is SEHNR and CDR2 is FQNEAQ (reference sequence). Supplemented by reference TRBV7-9 and TRBJ1-2, the full variable domain reads DTGVSQNPRHKITKRGQNVTFRCDPISEHNRLYWYRQTLGQGPEFLTYFQNEAQLEKSRLLSDRFSAERPKGSFSTLEIQRTEQGDSAMYLCASSLDPQPLSYFGSGTRLTVV.

With respect to this clone: Germline is not matched at one junction end, which may reflect a read error. V and J are TRBV20-1 and TRBJ2-3, with D possibly TRBD1 on 5 matching bases. The CDR3 loop spans 11 amino acids. Germline lookup yields CDR1 DFQATT and CDR2 SNEGSKA (reference sequence). DNA of the CDR3: TGCAGTGCGCTAAGCACAGGTACGCAGTATTTT. This codes for CSALSTGTQYF.

The chain links TRBV11-3 to TRBJ1-5; D might be TRBD1 (6 bases). V gave up 5 bases and J gave up 7 bases, with 15 bases separating them. The germline CDR1 and CDR2 sequences are SGHNT and YENEEA. This CDR3 is 14 amino acids long. CDR3 nucleotides: TGTGCCAGCAGCGCGGACAGCGGGGAACAGCCCCAGCATTTT. It codes for CASSADSGEQPQHF.